This T cell receptor (beta chain) came from a study of human T cells and chemical hapten exposure. Via MiXCR, TCRdb re-called the RACE reads, giving one row per CDR3 protein. The sample has around 380,000 distinct CDR3 sequences; about 4.4% are singletons. The time point denotes: patch test 1, 2 weeks after DPC sensitization. As to treatment: therapeutic diphenylcyclopropenone sensitization with weekly scalp DPC. Trimming stripped 4 bases from V and 8 bases from J, with 14 bases between. Germline lookup yields CDR1 SEHNR and CDR2 FQNEAQ (reference sequence). The CDR3 sequence is 13 residues long. The input for sequencing was whole blood, taken in connection with sensitization to the hapten diphenylcyclopropenone (DPC). The chain joins TRBV7-9 to TRBJ1-1; possibly TRBD1 for D (5 bases). The receptor comes from a woman in her forties or fifties with alopecia areata. Some clones in this sample may be carry-over from other donors' samples. The DNA for the CDR3 is TGTGCCAGCAGCTGGAGCGGGGCAGTCGAAGCTTTCTTT. It codes for CASSWSGAVEAFF.